Listed here are 12 T cell receptor beta chains from one sample, sequenced in a study of shared clonotypes between healthy human individuals. TCRdb's copy holds only in-frame clones and misses some; the assay was immunoSEQ multiplex PCR. The profile shows 850,000 to 1,200,000 clones, around 74% of them singletons. Material: memory CD4+ T cells sorted from blood. Described subset: CD45RA-negative fraction. The receptors come from a man between 18 and 35 years old in good health.

V usage is TRBV19 and J usage is TRBJ1-1; weak D call: TRBD1 (6 bases). Germline CDR1 is LNHDA and CDR2 is SQIVND (reference sequence). This CDR3 comprises 14 residues. Trimming stripped 7 bases from V and 5 bases from J, with 17 bases between. The CDR3 sequence: CASTRQGMGTEAFF. The CDR3 region has the DNA TGTGCCAGTACCCGCCAGGGGATGGGTACTGAAGCTTTCTTT.

This clone was seen many times. V is TRBV2 and J is TRBJ2-5, with TRBD1 matching 7 bases. The CDR3 length is 13 residues. CDR1 and CDR2 (germline): SNHLY, FYNNEI. V shed 4 bases, J shed 4 bases, and the junction held 3 bases outside the gene matches. This chain's CDR3 is CASSADRLETQYF. The CDR3 DNA reads TGTGCCAGCAGTGCGGACAGGCTAGAGACCCAGTACTTC.

This clone was detected once. The V call is TRBV27, the J call TRBJ2-5, with D perhaps being TRBD1 or TRBD2 (5 bases each). Between the trimmed V and J ends, which lost 8 bases and 6 bases, there was a span of 28 bases. Looked up from germline, CDR1 is MNHEY and CDR2 is SMNVEV (reference sequence). This CDR3 contains 17 residues. The CDR3 bases are TGTGCCAGCTCCCTAACCGGGGCCCAAGTATCGCTGAAGACCCAGTACTTC. It encodes CASSLTGAQVSLKTQYF.

The chain links TRBV27 to TRBJ1-6; D may be TRBD1 (5 bases). The V gene's germline CDR1 is MNHEY and CDR2 SMNVEV (reference sequence). V lost 6 bases and J 2 bases, leaving 11 bases between the germline ends. This CDR3 region has 15 residues. CDR3 sequence: CASRGQRAYNSPLHF. The CDR3 region has the DNA TGTGCCAGCAGGGGGCAGAGGGCCTATAATTCACCCCTCCACTTT.

The chain recombines TRBV11-2 with TRBJ2-5, with D perhaps TRBD1 (7 bases). Trimming removed 5 bases at V and 1 base at J, with 17 bases between. This CDR3 spans 16 amino acids. Germline assignment: CDR1 SGHAT and CDR2 FQNNGV. In DNA form, the CDR3 reads TGTGCCAGCAGCACCGGAGGGGGGACAGTCCAAGAGACCCAGTACTTC. Protein sequence: CASSTGGGTVQETQYF.

The V and J genes are TRBV2 and TRBJ2-3, with a possible D match to TRBD1 (6 bases). Germline assignment: CDR1 SNHLY and CDR2 FYNNEI. V lost 6 bases and J 4 bases, leaving 11 bases between the germline ends. The CDR3 extends over 13 amino acids. This CDR3 is CASSLQGSDTQYF. Written as DNA, the CDR3 is TGTGCCAGCAGCCTTCAGGGGTCAGATACGCAGTATTTT.

The chain joins TRBV5-1 to TRBJ2-5; the D is unclear. Per the germline V gene, CDR1 is SGHRS and CDR2 is YFSETQ. The CDR3 is 12 residues long. Trimming took off 2 bases at V and 4 bases at J, with 6 bases between the two ends. The CDR3 reads CASSLQLETQYF. CDR3 bases: TGCGCCAGCAGCTTACAGCTAGAGACCCAGTACTTC.

The chain links TRBV5-6 to TRBJ2-1; the match to TRBD2 covers 14 bases. The CDR3 is made up of 14 amino acids. V lost 0 bases, J lost 12 bases, and 2 bases stayed unmatched. The germline V gene encodes CDR1 SGHDT and CDR2 YYEEEE. CDR3 protein: CASSLAGLAGGQFF. CDR3 nucleotides: TGTGCCAGCAGCTTGGCTGGACTAGCGGGGGGGCAGTTCTTC.

The gene calls are TRBV10-3 and TRBJ1-1; D remains ambiguous. V was shortened by 2 bases and J by 12 bases, with 13 bases between the two germline ends. The germline gives CDR1 ENHRY, CDR2 SYGVKD. This CDR3 spans 12 amino acids. As DNA, the CDR3 is TGTGCCATCAGTGAGCCCCGGGAGGTAACTTTCTTT. It codes for CAISEPREVTFF.

The chain is built from TRBV19 and TRBJ1-2; 8 nucleotides agree with TRBD1. The CDR3 is 11 residues long. Per the germline V gene, CDR1 is LNHDA and CDR2 is SQIVND (reference sequence). The J segment lost 6 bases and the V segment lost 10 bases, leaving 4 bases of the junction unmatched. CDR3 in DNA: TGTGCCACAGGGGGCTTCGATGGCTACACCTTC. The encoded protein is CATGGFDGYTF.

The gene calls are TRBV18 and TRBJ2-1; possible D gene TRBD2, 6 bases. The V gene's germline CDR1 is KGHSH and CDR2 LQKENI. The CDR3 runs to 13 residues. Trimming took off 2 bases at V and 7 bases at J, with 9 bases between the two ends. CDR3 in amino acids: CASSPSLANEQFF. The CDR3 DNA follows: TGTGCCAGCTCACCATCACTAGCAAATGAGCAGTTCTTC.

The genes are TRBV19 and TRBJ1-4; 9 nucleotides agree with TRBD1. Trimming took 6 bases from V and 7 from J; bases not matched to a gene: 6. This CDR3 contains 14 residues. In germline, CDR1 is LNHDA, CDR2 SQIVND (reference sequence). CDR3 loop: CASSGTGFGEKLFF. In nucleotides, the CDR3 is TGTGCCAGTAGCGGGACAGGGTTCGGTGAAAAACTGTTTTTT.